This TCR beta chain is drawn from a study of blood T cells in healthy people across ages. Study-wide context: Through template switching, about one barcoded beta molecule was captured per two T cells, as measured in model experiments. General study findings and limits: Among long-lived donors, naive CD4+ cells were more numerous and diversity higher than in aged donors.

With a J-beta primer mix and a sample-barcoded 5' primer, a second PCR ran about 7 to 12 cycles. Every cDNA molecule bore a tag from a template-switch adaptor containing 12 random nucleotides. TCRdb independently ran MiXCR on the 5' RACE reads; one entry per CDR3 protein. The sample lists about 1.4 million distinct CDR3 sequences, almost 60% occurring once. The extraction recovered at least 5.5 micrograms of total RNA per sample. Remarks on this clonotype: The antigen is not known.

The CDR3 covers 13 residues. Germline values: CDR1 LNHDA, CDR2 SQIVND (reference sequence). This receptor was identified in a man in his late teens or twenties in good health. The sequenced sample was blood. The chain employs TRBV19 and TRBJ2-4; D gene unclear. The J call may be mistaken, given a closer DNA end match to TRBJ2-7. The DNA for the CDR3 is TGTGCCAGTAGTATGCGCGGCGTATACGAGCAGTACTTC. Translated, it gives CASSMRGVYEQYF.